This is a list of T cell receptor beta chains from one sample in a study of T cell repertoires in cytomegalovirus infection. TCRdb passed the reads through MiXCR, listing each CDR3 protein once. This sample has 150,000 to 200,000 distinct CDR3 sequences, with 7.5% to 10% found just once. Sequencing was performed on PBMCs. The receptors originated from a human donor in good health (CMV status not recorded). Some clones in this sample may be carry-over from other donors' samples. The CDR3 runs from the conserved cysteine through the conserved F or W. The D gene is left open where the match is weak. Clone size is given for some rows only: seen once, a few or many times, or a class if the clone is expanded.

j_gene | abundance | d_gene | v_gene | CDR3nt | CDR3aa
TRBJ1-2 | . | . | TRBV15 | TGTGCCACCAACCCGGGTAGGGGTGGTCCTAACTATGGCTACACCTTC | CATNPGRGGPNYGYTF
TRBJ2-1 | few | . | TRBV5-5 | TGTGCCAGCAGCTTCTATGGTTCCTACAATGAGCAGTTCTTC | CASSFYGSYNEQFF
TRBJ1-6 | many | . | TRBV7-2 | TGTGCCAGCAGCGTGGTCGGAGGGAATTCACCCCTCCACTTT | CASSVVGGNSPLHF
TRBJ1-1 | few | TRBD1 | TRBV4-1 | TGCGCCAGCAGCCAAAGAGATCAGGGGGCTGCTGAAGCTTTCTTT | CASSQRDQGAAEAFF
TRBJ1-1 | few | . | TRBV6-5 | TGTGCCAGCACCTCGGGGGGGATTGGGACTGAAGCTTTCTTT | CASTSGGIGTEAFF
TRBJ2-3 | many | TRBD2 | TRBV30 | TGTGCCTGGAGTGTAGGGCTAGCGGGAACAGATACGCAGTATTTT | CAWSVGLAGTDTQYF
TRBJ1-1 | . | . | TRBV18 | TGTGCCAGCTCACCACGTGAGGGTTGGAGCACTGAAGCTTTCTTT | CASSPREGWSTEAFF
TRBJ2-3 | many | . | TRBV7-2 | TGTGCCAGCAGCATCAGAGGAGATACGCAGTATTTT | CASSIRGDTQYF
TRBJ2-3 | many | TRBD1 | TRBV10-3 | TGTGCCATCAACCCGACAGGGGATAGCACAGATACGCAGTATTTT | CAINPTGDSTDTQYF
TRBJ2-7 | . | . | TRBV10-3 | TGTGCCATCAGTGAGTCTCTGACTCGTGGGGTCGAGCAGTACTTC | CAISESLTRGVEQYF
TRBJ1-2 | few | . | TRBV28 | TGTGCCAGCAGTACCAGGGATTTTAACTATGGCTACACCTTC | CASSTRDFNYGYTF
TRBJ1-5 | few | . | TRBV6-2/TRBV6-3 | TGTGCCAGCAGGGTCCGGGTAGCGGATCAGCCCCAGCATTTT | CASRVRVADQPQHF
TRBJ1-2 | many | . | TRBV7-2 | TGTGCCAGCAGCTTAGCCTCACAGGGTGGCTACACCTTC | CASSLASQGGYTF
TRBJ2-3 | many | TRBD2 | TRBV28 | TGTGCCAGCAGATACGCGGGGGGGAGGGCAGATACGCAGTATTTT | CASRYAGGRADTQYF
TRBJ1-1 | . | . | TRBV7-6 | TGTGCCAGCAGCTTAGCGCAGGGGCCCGTCCCGGAGACTGAAGCTTTCTTT | CASSLAQGPVPETEAFF
TRBJ1-2 | . | . | TRBV30 | TGTGCCTGGAGAGTAGCTAACTATGGCTACACCTTC | CAWRVANYGYTF
TRBJ1-2 | few | . | TRBV11-2 | TGTGCCAGCAGCTTAGAAGCAGGGGACTATGGCTACACCTTC | CASSLEAGDYGYTF
TRBJ1-2 | many | . | TRBV7-9 | TGTGCCAGCAGCTTAGCGCAACAGAACTATGGCTACACCTTC | CASSLAQQNYGYTF
TRBJ1-1 | many | . | TRBV12-3/TRBV12-4 | TGTGCCAGCAGACCGGGCTCCGGGAAGACTGAAGCTTTCTTT | CASRPGSGKTEAFF
TRBJ2-5 | many | . | TRBV6-2/TRBV6-3 | TGTGCCAGCAGTTACTCCGTGGTCAACCAAGAGACCCAGTACTTC | CASSYSVVNQETQYF
TRBJ1-5 | many | . | TRBV20-1 | TGCAGTGCAACCAGGGACGAGGGTAGTCAGCCCCAGCATTTT | CSATRDEGSQPQHF
TRBJ2-2 | many | . | TRBV27 | TGTGCCAGCAGTTTCGAGGGACGGTCCAACACCGGGGAGCTGTTTTTT | CASSFEGRSNTGELFF
TRBJ2-1 | many | . | TRBV7-2 | TGTGCCAGCAGCTTATCCGGACCCCTAACAGCCAATGAGCAGTTCTTC | CASSLSGPLTANEQFF
TRBJ1-2 | . | . | TRBV6-5 | TGTGCCAGCAGCTACAGTAACTGGTCTGGCTACACCTTC | CASSYSNWSGYTF
TRBJ2-7 | . | TRBD2 | TRBV5-5 | TGTGCCAGCAAGACTTCCCCCGGGACTAGCGGGATCTACGAGCAGTACTTC | CASKTSPGTSGIYEQYF
TRBJ1-4 | many | TRBD1 | TRBV7-9 | TGTGCCAGCAGACCCGGGACAGGGGGCTCATATGAAAAACTGTTTTTT | CASRPGTGGSYEKLFF
TRBJ1-6 | few | . | TRBV11-2 | TGTGCCAGCATGGGGAAGAGCTCCTATAATTCACCCCTCCACTTT | CASMGKSSYNSPLHF
TRBJ2-3 | few | . | TRBV7-2 | TGTGCCAGCAGCTCCCGCGCATCGGGGGGTGGGGGCGTGACAGATACGCAGTATTTT | CASSSRASGGGGVTDTQYF
TRBJ2-4 | many | . | TRBV2 | TGTGCCAGCAGCGGGGAGGTCAAAAACATTCAGTACTTC | CASSGEVKNIQYF
TRBJ1-6 | few | . | TRBV20-1 | TGCAGTGCCAAAAGAACAGTGAATTCACCCCTCCACTTT | CSAKRTVNSPLHF
TRBJ2-7 | many | . | TRBV7-9 | TGTGCCAGCAGCAGCACAGGGGGGGGAGAGCAGTACTTC | CASSSTGGGEQYF
TRBJ2-3 | many | TRBD1 | TRBV7-2 | TGTGCCAGCAGCCGAAACGGTAGACAGGGGGCAATAGATACGCAGTATTTT | CASSRNGRQGAIDTQYF
TRBJ2-7 | many | . | TRBV12-3/TRBV12-4 | TGTGCCAGCAGCCTTCCGGACAGTCCCTACGAGCAGTACTTC | CASSLPDSPYEQYF
TRBJ1-2 | . | . | TRBV2 | TGTGCCAGCAGTGACACCGGGGGGGCTTACTATGGCTACACCTTC | CASSDTGGAYYGYTF
TRBJ2-1 | few | TRBD2 | TRBV7-2 | TGTGCCAGCAGCCCCCGACTAGCGGGGGTTTCCAATGAGCAGTTCTTC | CASSPRLAGVSNEQFF
TRBJ2-6 | . | . | TRBV5-1 | TGCGCCAGCAGCCGAATAGCGGCGGGGGCCAACGTCCTGACTTTC | CASSRIAAGANVLTF
TRBJ2-3 | many | . | TRBV7-2 | TGTGCCAGCAGGGACGCGCGCACAGATACGCAGTATTTT | CASRDARTDTQYF
TRBJ2-1 | few | TRBD2 | TRBV10-3 | TGTGCCATCAGTGGAGGGCTAGCGGGAACCAATGAGCAGTTCTTC | CAISGGLAGTNEQFF
TRBJ1-3 | many | . | TRBV7-9 | TGTGCCAGCAGCTTAGGGGTTGGTGGCTCTGGAAACACCATATATTTT | CASSLGVGGSGNTIYF
TRBJ1-3 | few | . | TRBV2 | TGTGCCAGCAGCGCAGACTCTGGAAACACCATATATTTT | CASSADSGNTIYF